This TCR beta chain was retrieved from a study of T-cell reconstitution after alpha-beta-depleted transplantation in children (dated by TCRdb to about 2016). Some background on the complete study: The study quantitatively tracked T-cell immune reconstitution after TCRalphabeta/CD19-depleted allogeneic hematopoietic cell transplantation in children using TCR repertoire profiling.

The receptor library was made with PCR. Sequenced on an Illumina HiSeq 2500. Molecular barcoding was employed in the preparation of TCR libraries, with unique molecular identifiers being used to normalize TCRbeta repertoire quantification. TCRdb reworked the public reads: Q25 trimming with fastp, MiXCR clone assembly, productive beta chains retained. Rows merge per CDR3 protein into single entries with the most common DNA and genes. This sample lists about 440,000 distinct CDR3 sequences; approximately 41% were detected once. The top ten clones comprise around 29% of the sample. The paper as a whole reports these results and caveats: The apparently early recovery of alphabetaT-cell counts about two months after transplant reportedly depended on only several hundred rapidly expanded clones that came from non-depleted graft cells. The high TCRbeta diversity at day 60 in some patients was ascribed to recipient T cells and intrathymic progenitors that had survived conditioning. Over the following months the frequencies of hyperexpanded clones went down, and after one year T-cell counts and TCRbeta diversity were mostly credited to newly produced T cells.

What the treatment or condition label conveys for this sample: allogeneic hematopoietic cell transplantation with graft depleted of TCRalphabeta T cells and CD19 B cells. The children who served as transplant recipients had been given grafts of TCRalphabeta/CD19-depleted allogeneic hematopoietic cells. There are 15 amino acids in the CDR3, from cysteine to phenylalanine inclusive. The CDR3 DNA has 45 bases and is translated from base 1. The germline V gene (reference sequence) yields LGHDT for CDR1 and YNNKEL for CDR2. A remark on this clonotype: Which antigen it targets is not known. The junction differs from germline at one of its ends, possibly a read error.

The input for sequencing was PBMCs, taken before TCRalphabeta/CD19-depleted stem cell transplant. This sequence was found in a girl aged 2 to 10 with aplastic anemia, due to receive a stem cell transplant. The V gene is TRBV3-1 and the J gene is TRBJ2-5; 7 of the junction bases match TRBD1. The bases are TGTGCCACCAGCCAAAGGGGGCGCGGGCAAGAGACCCAGTACTTC. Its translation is CATSQRGRGQETQYF.